This T cell receptor beta chain appears in the sequencing data of a study of Graves' ophthalmopathy and Graves' hyperthyroidism (dated by TCRdb to the late 2010s). With regard to the full study: Peripheral blood was collected before any treatment was given, at the time of initial diagnosis. The study used TCR beta repertoire signatures to distinguish Graves' ophthalmopathy from Graves' hyperthyroidism and to predict progression to ophthalmopathy. In total, 135 blood samples were TCR-sequenced: 43 ophthalmopathy, approximately 80 hyperthyroidism and some 17 hyperthyroidism-to-ophthalmopathy patients. To explore V-J signatures that separate ophthalmopathy from hyperthyroidism, a discovery set of 95 to 100 patients was enrolled, consisting of roughly 45 with ophthalmopathy and around 57 with stable hyperthyroidism. An independent validation cohort was composed of about 20 hyperthyroidism patients and around 16 patients who later progressed from hyperthyroidism to ophthalmopathy. In over 5 hyperthyroidism patients, the T-cell repertoire of thyroid tissue was compared with the T-cell repertoire of blood. Following sampling, methimazole starting at 30 mg daily was administered to hyperthyroidism patients, and high-dose intravenous methylprednisolone was administered to ophthalmopathy patients. General findings and caveats noted by the study authors: The 13-signature model separated ophthalmopathy from stable hyperthyroidism with approximately 90% sensitivity and approximately 83% specificity in cross-validation, and 80%/75% in the test set. In validation, the model predicted ophthalmopathy progression with about 70% sensitivity and around 72% specificity; 12 predicted patients were CT-confirmed with GO in a median of around 6 months. Most of the expanded thyroid clonotypes with a frequency above 0.001 were also detected in blood, and it was suggested that the thyroid immune response may be reflected by blood repertoires. No statistical method was used to set the sample size in advance, and the investigators knew which group each participant was assigned to.

TCR beta CDR3 regions were amplified from RNA transcripts for repertoire sequencing. HTBI primers and the Qiagen OneStep RT-PCR kit were used in a first-round RT-PCR, which was followed by a second-round multiplex PCR, size selection and purification. Libraries were sequenced on an Illumina HiSeq2000 using paired-end 100 bp reads. As for the original processing: SOAPnuke was used for read processing, and reads with adapters, uncalled bases, a mean Phred below 15, or no exact constant-primer or identifier match were discarded. COPE v1.2.5 was used to merge the high-quality paired reads. Clonotypes were defined as unique nucleotide sequences and were aligned to IMGT TRB V, D and J references using MiTCR v1.1. The analysis was limited to V-J combinations with a frequency above 0.0001, which together covered around 99% of the repertoires. For each V-J combination, a TCR clonal expansion and chaos score was defined as the ratio of F50 clonal expansion to chaos observed in the TCRdist matrix. Features were reduced by Welch's t-statistics and random forest to more than 10 V-J combinations, which fed a naive Bayes classifier. Thyroid-blood repertoire similarity was quantified with the Morisita-Horn index. TCRdb trimmed the raw reads at Q25, called clones with MiXCR and kept productive beta chains. Under each unique CDR3 protein, matching rows form one entry showing the most common genes and DNA. The V and J calls reflect TCRdb's pipeline rather than the authors' work. This sample gives 300,000 to 400,000 distinct CDR3 sequences in total; roughly 15% of them show up just once. The ten largest clones represent approximately 13% of the sample.

The CDR3 runs 15 residues from the cysteine to the phenylalanine. Only the CDR3 DNA is retained, 45 bases long and in frame from the first base. After removal of 0 bases from V and 6 bases from J, the junction retains 6 bases not matched to a gene. CDR1 and CDR2 are drawn from the germline V gene (reference sequence): DFQATT, SNEGSKA. This clonotype was detected many times. Its antigen has not been determined. It has no much larger one-base neighbor in the sample; base qualities were not kept. Ophthalmopathy patients had moderately to severely active disease, Clinical Activity Score of at least 3, NOSPECS grade of at least 4, and disease duration under 3 months. Patients with other autoimmune diseases, uncontrolled infections, pregnancy or lactation were excluded. Clinical symptoms, serum thyroxine, TRAb, thyroid ultrasound and orbital computed tomography formed the basis of the diagnosis. PBMCs were isolated from more than 9 ml of fresh peripheral blood by Ficoll-Paque density gradient centrifugation. Total RNA was extracted with Trizol reagent and quality-checked on an Agilent 2100 Bioanalyzer.

Sequenced sample: peripheral blood. The source of this sequence is an adult man with Graves' ophthalmopathy. Recombination joined TRBV20-1 with TRBJ1-5; 9 junctional bases match TRBD1. The bases are TGCAGTGCTAGAGAAATACAGGGGGCGAGTCAGCCCCAGCATTTT. Translated, it gives CSAREIQGASQPQHF.